This TCR beta chain was sequenced for a study of CD4 T cells in relation to SARS-CoV-2 and coronaviruses. Study details: Crossreactive spike epitopes shared across donors were mapped to their HLA restriction.

To note about this clone: What it recognizes is unknown.

Trimming removed 5 bases from V and 5 bases from J, with 11 bases in between. The CDR3 consists of 13 residues. Germline V gene data show CDR1 as SGHTA and CDR2 as FQGNSA. Using immunoSEQ multiplex PCR, the repertoire was profiled, and TCRdb retains in-frame clones only, with some absent. The sample has around 34,000 clones, more than 60% seen once. For approximately 10 days, 10^5 sorted CD4+ cells grew with T cell-depleted PBMCs and CEF. Input material: memory CD4+ T cells from PBMCs, cultured in vitro. The chain joins TRBV7-2 to TRBJ2-3; D is perhaps TRBD1 (6 bases). The source of this sequence is an adult with COVID-19. The DNA of the CDR3 is TGTGCCAGCAGCGTAAGAGGGGGAGATACGCAGTATTTT. Translation gives CASSVRGGDTQYF.